This T cell receptor beta chain was sequenced during a study of blood T cell repertoires in COVID-19. The sample holds one count of this clone. Those enrolled, adults aged about 18 to 89 years, came from around 24 US areas. Per the authors' pipeline: The assay estimated nucleated cells by amplifying reference gene primers. The method was immunoSEQ multiplex PCR; TCRdb's version includes in-frame clones alone and lacks a portion of them. V, J and clone size derive from that table, while D and trimming were established from the DNA sequence. The data show 350,000 to 550,000 clones, with over 75% seen just once and around 1.1% held by the top ten. The source material was PBMCs or T cells enriched from blood (not recorded which). The receptor's source is a man aged 30 to 45 who had recovered from COVID-19.

The CDR3 loop reads CASSLLDREEETQYF. The DNA for the CDR3 is TGTGCCAGCAGTTTATTGGACAGGGAGGAAGAGACCCAGTACTTC. The chain joins TRBV28 to TRBJ2-5; TRBD1 aligns across 8 bases. CDR1 and CDR2 from the germline V gene are MDHEN and SYDVKM. With 1 base clipped from V and 3 bases from J, the junction kept 4 bases outside the gene matches. This CDR3 region has 15 residues.